This TCR beta chain was profiled in a study of T cells after yellow fever vaccination. Background on the study: Some fractions had low cell numbers, and these were prepared with SMART-Seq v4 Ultra Low Input. Study results and limitations: Secondary responses were weaker yet peaked faster, day 5 versus 15. Most primary-vaccination clones recurred post-booster (approximately 96% CD4, over 70% CD8).

One entry per CDR3 protein results from TCRdb running MiXCR on the 5' RACE reads. The sample has about 360,000 distinct CDR3 sequences; over 5% are singletons. This clonotype was seen a handful of times. No antigen is known for it. The germline gives CDR1 SQVTM, CDR2 ANQGSEA. V lost 4 bases, J lost 4 bases, and 9 bases lay in between. The length of the CDR3 is 12 residues. The receptor was derived from a man aged 30-40 years who received the YFV17D yellow fever vaccine. This specimen consisted of PBMCs, obtained 5 days after the yellow fever booster vaccination. J is TRBJ2-3 and V is TRBV29-1; maybe TRBD2 (6 bases). The CDR3 reads CSVVRGSDTQYF. The DNA of the CDR3 is TGCAGCGTTGTTCGGGGGTCAGATACGCAGTATTTT.